The source of this T cell receptor beta chain is a study of blood T cell repertoires in COVID-19. The overall study: Sites across the United States, Italy and Spain contributed samples from acute and convalescent COVID-19.

While infection was still active, Seattle patients were enrolled and then followed longitudinally. Assay: immunoSEQ multiplex PCR; the TCRdb copy retains only in-frame clones and omits some. Here the sample spans a few hundred thousand clones, approximately 89% being singletons. The V and J ends lost 7 bases and 0 bases respectively, with 7 bases between them. This CDR3 is 12 amino acids long. In germline, CDR1 is SGHRS, CDR2 YFSETQ. The V call is TRBV5-1, the J call TRBJ1-1; D is uncertain. Sequenced input: peripheral blood. The origin of this receptor is a woman under 40 with COVID-19, enrolled during active disease. DNA of the CDR3: TGCGCCAGCGCCGGGGTGAACACTGAAGCTTTCTTT. Translation: CASAGVNTEAFF. Full variable domain (outside the CDR3, taken from reference TRBV5-1 and TRBJ1-1): KAGVTQTPRYLIKTRGQQVTLSCSPISGHRSVSWYQQTPGQGLQFLFEYFSETQRNKGNFPGRFSGRQFSNSRSEMNVSTLELGDSALYLCASAGVNTEAFFGQGTRLTVV.